The rows below give T cell receptor beta chains drawn from one sample of a study of cytomegalovirus exposure and HLA in healthy donors. Using immunoSEQ multiplex PCR, the repertoire was profiled, and TCRdb retains in-frame clones only, with some absent. The sample consists of over 150,000 clones, around 80% of them appearing once. The material sequenced was PBMCs. The source of these receptors is a woman between 40 and 55 years old in good health and CMV-seronegative. Both conserved end residues are trimmed from each CDR3. A D gene is named only where the DNA matches it firmly.

>-|TRBV11-2|TRBJ2-2
ASSLITGAPGELF
>-|TRBV28|TRBJ2-7
ASSPGTLRYEQY
>-|TRBV7-9|TRBJ1-2
ASSFSGNYGYT
>-|TRBV10-3|TRBJ1-3
AINGQGNTIY
>-|TRBV30|TRBJ1-5
ALSVGGNQPQH
>TRBD1|TRBV28|TRBJ1-3
ASSSDRGPHTIY
>-|TRBV10-3|TRBJ1-1
ATLPGQLNTEAF
>-|TRBV6-5|TRBJ2-7
ASRPGGPYEQY
>TRBD2|TRBV7-6|TRBJ2-3
ASSLGWRGRADTQY
>TRBD1|TRBV7-2|TRBJ2-7
ASSNGVPGQGYEQY
>TRBD1|TRBV6-1|TRBJ2-1
ASSVGQGLYYEQF
>TRBD1|TRBV27|TRBJ1-5
ASSRDRNQPQH
>TRBD1|TRBV6-4|TRBJ1-1
ASSDSGQGRVTEAF
>-|TRBV10-3|TRBJ1-1
AISESPGNTEAF
>TRBD1|TRBV7-8|TRBJ1-2
ASSLRTGDLYGYT
>TRBD1|TRBV6-6|TRBJ2-7
ASRLLTGGAYEQY
>-|TRBV2|TRBJ1-2
ASVPGSPYGYT
>TRBD2|TRBV30|TRBJ2-3
AWNGGRGGTDTQY
>-|TRBV7-8|TRBJ1-1
ASSLQGFGLNTEAF
>-|TRBV5-1|TRBJ2-7
ASRTRQDSYEQY
>-|TRBV5-1|TRBJ2-5
ASSLPQGETQY
>-|TRBV6-5|TRBJ1-3
ASTQGSSGNTIY
>-|TRBV10-3|TRBJ2-5
AISESGQQETQY
>-|TRBV5-4|TRBJ2-7
ASSLDSGPYEQY
>-|TRBV9|TRBJ2-2
ASSKVGTGELF
>TRBD2|TRBV6-1|TRBJ2-3
ASILAGGRTDTQY
>TRBD1|TRBV2|TRBJ2-3
ASSEQGAIGDTQY
>-|TRBV25-1|TRBJ2-1
ASRVGGISHNEQF
>TRBD1|TRBV10-3|TRBJ2-2
AIRPTGGRDTGELF
>-|TRBV6-5|TRBJ2-7
ASSPLRGRANEQY
>TRBD1|TRBV6-4|TRBJ1-1
ASSVSVGTGGVEAF
>TRBD1|TRBV30|TRBJ2-5
ACSGTGGSETQY
>-|TRBV5-1|TRBJ2-3
ASSSGKVTDTQY
>-|TRBV14|TRBJ2-7
ASSQDLSPGYSYEQY
>-|TRBV14|TRBJ2-2
ASSQVLGSGELF
>-|TRBV7-2|TRBJ2-3
ASSSDYRDTQY
>TRBD2|TRBV10-1|TRBJ2-7
ASTPHWTSGPYEQY
>-|TRBV6-4|TRBJ2-1
ASSDSVAATYNEQF
>TRBD2|TRBV7-2|TRBJ2-1
ASLHRGTTSGRATNEQF
>-|TRBV5-4|TRBJ1-5
ASSFGGANQPQH
>TRBD1|TRBV5-1|TRBJ1-4
ASSWGTGVDEKLF
>-|TRBV6-6|TRBJ2-5
ASSSVQETQY
>-|TRBV6-4|TRBJ1-5
ASSDSRDQPQH
>-|TRBV6-1|TRBJ1-4
ASSDSSGNEKLF
>-|TRBV6-5|TRBJ1-1
ASTAAKESPEAF
>TRBD2|TRBV4-1|TRBJ2-1
ASSQALAGSYNEQF
>-|TRBV6-1|TRBJ1-6
ASSEGPGGSSLH
>TRBD2|TRBV4-1|TRBJ2-1
ASWGLAGSSYNEQF
>-|TRBV30|TRBJ2-3
AWSQWSTDTQY
>TRBD1|TRBV30|-
AWRTGVYEQY
>-|TRBV5-1|TRBJ2-3
ASSLAGSSYTDTQY
>-|TRBV29-1|TRBJ1-4
SAWGGRGPGSEKLF
>TRBD1|TRBV7-2|TRBJ1-4
ASSPPGGIGTNEKLF
>-|TRBV4-1|TRBJ1-1
ASSQVRGNTEAF